This T cell receptor (beta chain) was obtained from a study of regulatory T cells in long-lasting Graves disease. Study at large: Graves' cases, newly diagnosed, had used antithyroid drugs under 3 months. Study-wide results and limits: Comparison showed that persistent patients shared more public clonotypes (about 3,000) than new patients (roughly 970). Persistent disease showed a preference for TRBV28, TRBJ1-2 and TRBJ2-5.

CDR3 length equals 14 residues. V lost 3 bases, J lost 2 bases, and 10 bases lay in between. Sample time point: newly diagnosed GD, antithyroid drugs for less than 3 months. After RNA was extracted from PBMCs, the TCR library was made from it. iRepertoire HTBI primers and Arm-PCR of CDR3 regions built TCR beta libraries. TCRdb processed the multiplex PCR reads anew with MiXCR; each CDR3 protein has one entry. The profile shows hundreds of thousands of distinct CDR3 sequences, about 15% of them singletons. A remark on this clonotype: Its antigen is unidentified.

A further study also used this sample, focusing on T cells in Graves' hyperthyroidism and ophthalmopathy. In that study: Patients counted as stable if ophthalmopathy did not develop within 18 months.

The chain joins TRBV12-3 or TRBV12-4 to TRBJ1-2, with D uncertain. The sequence was obtained from a woman aged 30 to 39 with Graves disease. Sequenced material: peripheral blood mononuclear cells (PBMCs), taken at new diagnosis, from a patient treated with antithyroid drugs. CDR3 in DNA: TGTGCCAGCAGTTTCAAGGCGACAAACTATGGCTACACCTTC. Translating it yields CASSFKATNYGYTF.